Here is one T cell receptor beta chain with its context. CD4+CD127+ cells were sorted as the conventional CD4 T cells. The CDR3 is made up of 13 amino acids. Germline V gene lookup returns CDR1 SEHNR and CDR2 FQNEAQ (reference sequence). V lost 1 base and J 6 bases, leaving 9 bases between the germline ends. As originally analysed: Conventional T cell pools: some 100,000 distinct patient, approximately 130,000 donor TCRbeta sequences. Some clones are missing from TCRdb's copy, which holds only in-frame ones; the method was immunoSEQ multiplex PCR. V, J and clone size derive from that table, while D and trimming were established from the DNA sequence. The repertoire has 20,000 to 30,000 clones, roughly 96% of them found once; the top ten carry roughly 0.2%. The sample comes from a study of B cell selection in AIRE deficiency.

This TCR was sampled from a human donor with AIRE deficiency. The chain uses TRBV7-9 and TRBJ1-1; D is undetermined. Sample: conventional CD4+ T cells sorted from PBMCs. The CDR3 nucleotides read TGTGCCAGCAGCTTAGTTGCTTTGCCTGAAGCTTTCTTT. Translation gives CASSLVALPEAFF.